These T cell receptor beta chains were read from a single sample in a study of CXCR3-negative and CXCR3-positive naive CD8 T cells. Each CDR3 protein gets one entry in TCRdb, which reprocessed the 5' RACE reads and gives no DNA. The sample data list roughly 100,000 distinct CDR3 sequences. The sequencing input was naive CXCR3+ CD8+ T cells from blood. These TCRs come from a human donor in good health. Some clones in this sample may be carry-over from other donors' samples. The CDR3 runs from the conserved cysteine through the conserved F or W. Fields, in order: V gene, J gene, CDR3 protein.

V gene: TRBV29-1; J gene: TRBJ2-7; CDR3 protein: CSVGLQGVGEQYF
V gene: TRBV6-5; J gene: TRBJ2-5; CDR3 protein: CASSYDGGQYF
V gene: TRBV5-1; J gene: TRBJ2-7; CDR3 protein: CASSYGQGPYEQYF
V gene: TRBV5-1; J gene: TRBJ2-1; CDR3 protein: CASSWDSPTYNEQFF
V gene: TRBV29-1; J gene: TRBJ2-5; CDR3 protein: CSASASGETQYF
V gene: TRBV29-1; J gene: TRBJ2-1; CDR3 protein: CSVEKYLDEQFF
V gene: TRBV12-3/TRBV12-4; J gene: TRBJ2-3; CDR3 protein: CASSLASGEADTQYF
V gene: TRBV20-1; J gene: TRBJ2-3; CDR3 protein: CSARVKGGRKDTQYF
V gene: TRBV12-3/TRBV12-4; J gene: TRBJ1-2; CDR3 protein: CASSLYVRGKEGYTF
V gene: TRBV12-5; J gene: TRBJ2-5; CDR3 protein: CASGRPEQGPIQETQYF
V gene: TRBV9; J gene: TRBJ2-1; CDR3 protein: CASSGPQGNEQFF
V gene: TRBV12-3/TRBV12-4; J gene: TRBJ2-7; CDR3 protein: CASSLGIAYEQYF
V gene: TRBV12-3/TRBV12-4; J gene: TRBJ2-7; CDR3 protein: CASSDPGQGHYEQYF
V gene: TRBV29-1; J gene: TRBJ2-7; CDR3 protein: CSAVSDSYEQYF
V gene: TRBV7-9; J gene: TRBJ1-5; CDR3 protein: CASSLDQGEGNQPQHF
V gene: TRBV6-1; J gene: TRBJ2-1; CDR3 protein: CASSARLAGGPGEQFF
V gene: TRBV5-1; J gene: TRBJ1-1; CDR3 protein: CASSLGREAFF
V gene: TRBV28; J gene: TRBJ1-5; CDR3 protein: CASSSRFVGQGYSNQPQHF
V gene: TRBV27; J gene: TRBJ1-1; CDR3 protein: CASSSPLGANTEAFF
V gene: TRBV7-6; J gene: TRBJ1-1; CDR3 protein: CASSSGENTEAFF
V gene: TRBV6-5; J gene: TRBJ2-5; CDR3 protein: CASRPGAYQETQYF
V gene: TRBV27; J gene: TRBJ2-3; CDR3 protein: CASSLGLTDTQYF
V gene: TRBV19; J gene: TRBJ2-7; CDR3 protein: CASSWGATYEQYF
V gene: TRBV7-2; J gene: TRBJ2-3; CDR3 protein: CASSLVGGATDTQYF
V gene: TRBV20-1; J gene: TRBJ2-7; CDR3 protein: CSASPSGPAGEQYF
V gene: TRBV5-1; J gene: TRBJ1-2; CDR3 protein: CASRVETQGADYGYTF
V gene: TRBV20-1; J gene: TRBJ2-2; CDR3 protein: CSVGYTGELFF
V gene: TRBV7-2; J gene: TRBJ2-7; CDR3 protein: CASDSGDYEQYF
V gene: TRBV5-1; J gene: TRBJ2-3; CDR3 protein: CASSLGTSGSGTDTQYF
V gene: TRBV12-3/TRBV12-4; J gene: TRBJ1-2; CDR3 protein: CASSFPDLYGYTF
V gene: TRBV7-9; J gene: TRBJ2-7; CDR3 protein: CASSSPGQGLTYEQYF
V gene: TRBV5-1; J gene: TRBJ1-1; CDR3 protein: CASSFSGEGTEAFF
V gene: TRBV9; J gene: TRBJ1-3; CDR3 protein: CASSPKMWGSNTIYF
V gene: TRBV6-2/TRBV6-3; J gene: TRBJ1-1; CDR3 protein: CASSQTAAEAFF
V gene: TRBV25-1; J gene: TRBJ1-2; CDR3 protein: CASWAEGNYGYTF
V gene: TRBV4-3; J gene: TRBJ2-7; CDR3 protein: CASSHAGGYEQYF
V gene: TRBV20-1; J gene: TRBJ2-5; CDR3 protein: CSAINDGWTQYF
V gene: TRBV5-1; J gene: TRBJ2-7; CDR3 protein: CASSLGDWSSYEQYF
V gene: TRBV28; J gene: TRBJ2-7; CDR3 protein: CASSLFYEQYF
V gene: TRBV6-5; J gene: TRBJ2-5; CDR3 protein: CASSPSTYQETQYF
V gene: TRBV29-1; J gene: TRBJ1-1; CDR3 protein: CSVRGSTEAFF